This TCR beta chain came from a study of human T cells and chemical hapten exposure. Study-wide background: Throughout the roughly 25-week study, diphenylcyclopropenone was applied weekly to the patients' scalps. Study results and limitations: Donors had alopecia, so their immune response may differ from healthy people's. Sensitizing with DPC caused no change in TCRs above 1 in 1000 frequency.

Stated time point: pre-sensitization, week 0. Treatment denoted: therapeutic diphenylcyclopropenone sensitization with weekly scalp DPC. At least ten counts were recorded for this clonotype. Its matching antigen is unknown. TCRdb called the RACE reads again in MiXCR, with one record for every CDR3 protein. The sample has about 85,000 distinct CDR3 sequences; approximately 9% are singletons. Trimming stripped 1 base from V and 2 bases from J, with 23 bases between. Germline CDR1 and CDR2: SGHTA and FQGTGA. The CDR3 is 19 amino acids. The gene calls are TRBV7-3 and TRBJ1-1; D may be TRBD1 (5 bases). The source material was whole blood, sampled in connection with sensitization to the hapten diphenylcyclopropenone (DPC). This sequence originates from a man in his forties with alopecia areata. Some clones in this sample may be carry-over from other donors' samples. CDR3 in DNA: TGTGCCAGCAGCTTAAGAGAAACAGGAGTAGGGAGGGGTAACACTGAAGCTTTCTTT. This translates into CASSLRETGVGRGNTEAFF. Full variable domain (rest looked up from reference TRBV7-3 and TRBJ1-1): GAGVSQTPSNKVTEKGKYVELRCDPISGHTALYWYRQSLGQGPEFLIYFQGTGAADDSGLPNDRFFAVRPEGSVSTLKIQRTERGDSAVYLCASSLRETGVGRGNTEAFFGQGTRLTVV.